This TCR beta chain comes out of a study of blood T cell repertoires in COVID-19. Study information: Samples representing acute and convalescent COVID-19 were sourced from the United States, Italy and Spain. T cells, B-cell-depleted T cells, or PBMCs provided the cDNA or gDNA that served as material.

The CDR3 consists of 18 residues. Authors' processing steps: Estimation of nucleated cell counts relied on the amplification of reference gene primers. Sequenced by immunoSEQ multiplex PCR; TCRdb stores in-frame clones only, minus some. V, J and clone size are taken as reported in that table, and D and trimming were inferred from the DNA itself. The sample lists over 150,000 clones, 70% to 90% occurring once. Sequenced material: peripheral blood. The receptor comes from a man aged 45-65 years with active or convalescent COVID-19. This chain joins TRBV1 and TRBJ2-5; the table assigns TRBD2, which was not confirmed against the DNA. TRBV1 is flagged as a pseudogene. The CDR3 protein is CTSSQDRPSGGLRETQYF. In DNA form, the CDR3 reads TGCACCAGCAGCCAAGATAGGCCTAGCGGGGGCTTGAGAGAGACCCAGTACTTC.